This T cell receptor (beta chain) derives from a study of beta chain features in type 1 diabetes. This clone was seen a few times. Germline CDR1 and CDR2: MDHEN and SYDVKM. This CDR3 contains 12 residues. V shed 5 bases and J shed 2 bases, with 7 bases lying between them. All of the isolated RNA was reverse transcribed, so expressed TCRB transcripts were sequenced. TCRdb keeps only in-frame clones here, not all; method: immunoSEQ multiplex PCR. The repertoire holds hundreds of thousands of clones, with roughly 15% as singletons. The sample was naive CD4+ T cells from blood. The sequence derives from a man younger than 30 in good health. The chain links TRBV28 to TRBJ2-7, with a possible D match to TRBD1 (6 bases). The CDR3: CASSRQAYEQYF. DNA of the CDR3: TGTGCCAGCAGTCGACAGGCCTACGAGCAGTACTTC.